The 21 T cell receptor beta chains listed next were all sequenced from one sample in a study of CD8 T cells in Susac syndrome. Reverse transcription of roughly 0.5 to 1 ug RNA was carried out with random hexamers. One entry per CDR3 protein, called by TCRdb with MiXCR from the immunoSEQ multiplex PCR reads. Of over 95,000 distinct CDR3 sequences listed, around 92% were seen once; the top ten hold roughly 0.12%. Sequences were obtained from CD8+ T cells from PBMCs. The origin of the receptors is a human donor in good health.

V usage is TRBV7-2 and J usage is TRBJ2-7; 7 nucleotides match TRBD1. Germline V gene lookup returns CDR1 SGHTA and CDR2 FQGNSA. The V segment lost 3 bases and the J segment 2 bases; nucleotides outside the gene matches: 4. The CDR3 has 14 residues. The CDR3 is CASSFGTAAYEQYF. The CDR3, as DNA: TGTGCCAGCAGCTTCGGGACAGCTGCCTACGAGCAGTACTTC.

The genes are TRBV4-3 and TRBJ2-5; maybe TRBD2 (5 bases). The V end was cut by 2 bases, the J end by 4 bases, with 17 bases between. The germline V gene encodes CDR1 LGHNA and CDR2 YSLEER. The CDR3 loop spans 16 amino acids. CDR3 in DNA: TGCGCCAGCAGCCAAATAGGTAACGGGGTAGGAGAGACCCAGTACTTC. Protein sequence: CASSQIGNGVGETQYF.

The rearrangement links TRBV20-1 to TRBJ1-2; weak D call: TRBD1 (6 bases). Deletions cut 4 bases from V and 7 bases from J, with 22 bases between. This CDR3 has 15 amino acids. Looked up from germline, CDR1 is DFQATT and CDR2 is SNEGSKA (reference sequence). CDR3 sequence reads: CSATDSIGVSGGYTF. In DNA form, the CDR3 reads TGCAGTGCTACGGACAGTATAGGAGTAAGCGGTGGCTACACCTTC.

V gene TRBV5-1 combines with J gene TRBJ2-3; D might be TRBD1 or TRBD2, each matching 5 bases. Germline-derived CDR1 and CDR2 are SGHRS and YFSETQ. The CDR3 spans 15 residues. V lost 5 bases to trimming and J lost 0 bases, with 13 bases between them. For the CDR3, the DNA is TGCGCCAGCAGTCGGGACGGTGCTAGCACAGATACGCAGTATTTT. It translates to CASSRDGASTDTQYF. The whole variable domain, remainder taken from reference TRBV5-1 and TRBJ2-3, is KAGVTQTPRYLIKTRGQQVTLSCSPISGHRSVSWYQQTPGQGLQFLFEYFSETQRNKGNFPGRFSGRQFSNSRSEMNVSTLELGDSALYLCASSRDGASTDTQYFGPGTRLTVL.

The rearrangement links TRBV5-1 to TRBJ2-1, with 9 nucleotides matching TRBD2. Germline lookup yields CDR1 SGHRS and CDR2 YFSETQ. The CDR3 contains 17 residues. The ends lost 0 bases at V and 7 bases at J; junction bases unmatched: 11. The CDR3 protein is CASSLDLAGGPQNEQFF. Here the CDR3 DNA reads TGCGCCAGCAGCTTGGATCTCGCGGGGGGGCCCCAGAATGAGCAGTTCTTC.

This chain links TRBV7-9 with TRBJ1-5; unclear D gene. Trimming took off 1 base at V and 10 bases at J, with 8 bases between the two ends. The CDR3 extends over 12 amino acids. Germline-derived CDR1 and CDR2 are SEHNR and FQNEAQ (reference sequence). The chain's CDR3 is CASSLDGNPQHF. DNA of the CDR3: TGTGCCAGCAGCTTAGACGGGAATCCCCAGCATTTT.

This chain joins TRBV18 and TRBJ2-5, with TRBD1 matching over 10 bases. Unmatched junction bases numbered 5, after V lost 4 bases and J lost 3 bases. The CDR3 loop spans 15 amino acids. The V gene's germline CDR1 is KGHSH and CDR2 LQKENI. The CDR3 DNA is TGTGCCAGCTCACAACGGACAGGGGGGGAAGAGACCCAGTACTTC. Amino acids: CASSQRTGGEETQYF.

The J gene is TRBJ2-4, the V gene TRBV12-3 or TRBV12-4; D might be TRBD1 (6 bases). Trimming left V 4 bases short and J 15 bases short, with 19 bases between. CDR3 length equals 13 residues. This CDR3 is CASSSLTGQVLYF. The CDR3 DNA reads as TGTGCCAGCAGTTCCCTAACAGGGCAGGTTTTGTACTTC.

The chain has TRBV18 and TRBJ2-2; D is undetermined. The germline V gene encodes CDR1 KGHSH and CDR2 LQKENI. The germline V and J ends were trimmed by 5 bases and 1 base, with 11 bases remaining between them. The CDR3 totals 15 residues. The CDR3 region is CASSSGPGNTGELFF. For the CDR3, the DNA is TGTGCCAGCTCATCTGGTCCGGGGAACACCGGGGAGCTGTTTTTT.

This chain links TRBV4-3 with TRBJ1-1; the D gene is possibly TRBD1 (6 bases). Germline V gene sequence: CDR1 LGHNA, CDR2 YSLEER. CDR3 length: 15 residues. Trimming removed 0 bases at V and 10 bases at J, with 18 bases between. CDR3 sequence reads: CASSQDLNRGRPAFF. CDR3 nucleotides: TGCGCCAGCAGCCAAGATCTTAATCGGGGGCGCCCAGCTTTCTTT.

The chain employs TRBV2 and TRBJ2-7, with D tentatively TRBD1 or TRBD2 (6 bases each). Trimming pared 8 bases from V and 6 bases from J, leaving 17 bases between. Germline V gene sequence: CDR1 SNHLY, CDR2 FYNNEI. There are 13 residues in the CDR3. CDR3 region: CASGWGAHPEQYF. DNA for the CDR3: TGTGCCAGCGGGTGGGGGGCCCATCCCGAGCAGTACTTC.

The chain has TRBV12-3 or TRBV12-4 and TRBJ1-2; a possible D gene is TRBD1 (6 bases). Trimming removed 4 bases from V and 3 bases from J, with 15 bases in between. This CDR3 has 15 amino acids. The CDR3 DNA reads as TGTGCCAGCAGTTCGAGGACAGACCTCTACTATGGCTACACCTTC. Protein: CASSSRTDLYYGYTF.

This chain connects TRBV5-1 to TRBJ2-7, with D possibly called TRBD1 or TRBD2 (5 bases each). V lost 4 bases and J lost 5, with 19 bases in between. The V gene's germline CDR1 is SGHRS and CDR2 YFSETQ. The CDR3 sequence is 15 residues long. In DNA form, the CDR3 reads TGCGCCAGCAGCCCGGAGTATGTGGGGGTTGACGAGCAGTACTTC. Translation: CASSPEYVGVDEQYF.

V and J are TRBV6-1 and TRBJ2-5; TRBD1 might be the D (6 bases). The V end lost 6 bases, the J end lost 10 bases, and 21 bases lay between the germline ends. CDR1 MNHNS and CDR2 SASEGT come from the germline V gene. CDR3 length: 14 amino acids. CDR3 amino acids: CASRQQGYNEDQYF. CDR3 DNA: TGTGCCAGCAGACAACAGGGTTATAATGAAGACCAGTACTTC.

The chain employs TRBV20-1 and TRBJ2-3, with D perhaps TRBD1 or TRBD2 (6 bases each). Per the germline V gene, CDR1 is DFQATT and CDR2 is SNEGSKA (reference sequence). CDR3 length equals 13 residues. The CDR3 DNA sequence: TGCAGCGCCCCGGGGGCTAGCACAGATACGCAGTATTTT. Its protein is CSAPGASTDTQYF.

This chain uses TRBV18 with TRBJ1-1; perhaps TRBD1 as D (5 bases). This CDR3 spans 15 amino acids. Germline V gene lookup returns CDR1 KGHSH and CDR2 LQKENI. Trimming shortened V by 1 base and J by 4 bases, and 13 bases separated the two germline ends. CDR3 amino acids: CASSPLEGPGTEAFF. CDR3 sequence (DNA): TGTGCCAGCTCACCACTGGAGGGGCCGGGCACTGAAGCTTTCTTT.

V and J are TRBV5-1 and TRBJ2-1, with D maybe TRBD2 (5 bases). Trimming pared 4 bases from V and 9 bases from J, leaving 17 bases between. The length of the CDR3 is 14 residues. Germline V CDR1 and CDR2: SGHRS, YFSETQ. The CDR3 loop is CASSNPTNRGEQFF. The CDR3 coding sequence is TGCGCCAGCAGCAATCCGACCAACCGGGGTGAGCAGTTCTTC.

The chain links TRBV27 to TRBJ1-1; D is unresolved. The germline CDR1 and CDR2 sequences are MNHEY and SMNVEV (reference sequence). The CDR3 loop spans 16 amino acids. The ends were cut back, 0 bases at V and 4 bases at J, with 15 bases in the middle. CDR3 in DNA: TGTGCCAGCAGTTTATCGGGCAGGACGCCGTTCACTGAAGCTTTCTTT. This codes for CASSLSGRTPFTEAFF.

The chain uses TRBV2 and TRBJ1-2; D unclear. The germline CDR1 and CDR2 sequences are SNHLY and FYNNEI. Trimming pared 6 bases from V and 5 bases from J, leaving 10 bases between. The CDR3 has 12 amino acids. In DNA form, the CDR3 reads TGTGCCAGCAGACCAGAGATATATGGCTACACCTTC. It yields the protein CASRPEIYGYTF.

CDR3 residues: CSGGQRTGELFF. For the CDR3, the DNA is TGCAGCGGGGGACAGCGGACCGGGGAGCTGTTTTTT. The chain is built from TRBV29-1 and TRBJ2-2; 7 bases fit TRBD1. This CDR3 has 12 residues. The V segment lost 7 bases and the J segment 5 bases; nucleotides outside the gene matches: 4. CDR1 is SQVTM and CDR2 is ANQGSEA in the germline V gene.

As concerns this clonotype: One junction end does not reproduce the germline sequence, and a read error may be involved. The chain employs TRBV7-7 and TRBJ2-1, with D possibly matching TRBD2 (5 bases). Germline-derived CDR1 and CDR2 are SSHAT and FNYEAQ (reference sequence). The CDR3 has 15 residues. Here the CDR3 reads CASSSGRAANNEQFF. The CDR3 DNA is TGTGCTAGCAGCTCCGGTAGAGCGGCAAACAATGAGCAGTTCTTC.